What follows is one TCR beta chain and its context. Its specificity is unknown. A patient was excluded if there was uncontrolled infection, other autoimmune disease, pregnancy or lactation. The sample, blood from the first hyperthyroidism diagnosis, precedes any ophthalmopathy symptoms. The sample originates from a study of T cells in Graves' hyperthyroidism and ophthalmopathy. Between the trimmed V and J ends, which lost 5 bases and 2 bases, there was a span of 16 bases. Germline lookup yields CDR1 MDHEN and CDR2 SYDVKM. This CDR3 region has 15 residues. Regions amplified from RNA transcripts were the TCR beta CDR3 regions. The TCR CDR3 was amplified in a first-round RT-PCR using the HTBI primer set. One entry per CDR3 protein results from TCRdb running MiXCR on the multiplex PCR reads. Among over 250,000 distinct CDR3 sequences listed, 20% to 30% were seen once. Regarding the study as a whole: Before onset, by a median of around 6.1 months, the model predicted ophthalmopathy.

The sequenced material came from blood. The chain joins TRBV28 to TRBJ2-7; unclear D gene. The TCR sequence derives from a man aged 35-49 years with Graves' hyperthyroidism that later progressed to Graves' ophthalmopathy. This CDR3 reads CASSPPARLPYEQYF. The CDR3 nucleotides are TGTGCCAGCAGTCCCCCCGCAAGGCTTCCCTACGAGCAGTACTTC.